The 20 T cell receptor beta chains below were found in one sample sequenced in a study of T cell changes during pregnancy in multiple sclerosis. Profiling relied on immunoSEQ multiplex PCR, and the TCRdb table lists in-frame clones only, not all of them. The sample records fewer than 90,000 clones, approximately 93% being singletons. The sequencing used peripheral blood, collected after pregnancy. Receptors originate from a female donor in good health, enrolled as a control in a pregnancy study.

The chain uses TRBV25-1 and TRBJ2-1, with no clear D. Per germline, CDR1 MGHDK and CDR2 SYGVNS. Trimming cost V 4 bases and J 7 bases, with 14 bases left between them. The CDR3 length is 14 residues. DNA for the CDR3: TGTGCCAGCAGTGGGCCTCCGGAGAAGAATGAGCAGTTCTTC. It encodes CASSGPPEKNEQFF.

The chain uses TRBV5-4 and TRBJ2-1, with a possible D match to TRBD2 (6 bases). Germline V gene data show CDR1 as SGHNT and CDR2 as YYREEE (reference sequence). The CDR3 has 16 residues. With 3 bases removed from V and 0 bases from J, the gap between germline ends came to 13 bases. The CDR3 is CASSWGRFGSYNEQFF. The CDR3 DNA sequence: TGTGCCAGCAGCTGGGGGAGGTTTGGCTCCTACAATGAGCAGTTCTTC.

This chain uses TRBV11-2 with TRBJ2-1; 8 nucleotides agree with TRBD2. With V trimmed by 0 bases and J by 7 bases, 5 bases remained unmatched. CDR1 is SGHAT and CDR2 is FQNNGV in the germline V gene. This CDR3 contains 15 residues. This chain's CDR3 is CASSLDIAGLNEQFF. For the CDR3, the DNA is TGTGCCAGCAGCTTAGATATAGCGGGATTAAATGAGCAGTTCTTC.

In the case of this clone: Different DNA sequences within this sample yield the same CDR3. The CDR3 region has the DNA TGTGCCAGCAGTTTATCGGGGTTCGAAGCTTTCTTT. Translated: CASSLSGFEAFF. The J gene is TRBJ1-1, the V gene TRBV28; D remains ambiguous. Germline-derived CDR1 and CDR2 are MDHEN and SYDVKM. Deletions cut 1 base from V and 8 bases from J, with 8 bases between. The CDR3 totals 12 residues.

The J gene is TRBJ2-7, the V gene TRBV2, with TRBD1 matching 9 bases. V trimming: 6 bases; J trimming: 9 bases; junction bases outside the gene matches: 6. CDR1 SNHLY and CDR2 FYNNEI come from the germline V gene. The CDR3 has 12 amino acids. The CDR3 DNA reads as TGTGCCAGCAGGGACAGGGGTTTAGGGCAGTACTTC. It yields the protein CASRDRGLGQYF.

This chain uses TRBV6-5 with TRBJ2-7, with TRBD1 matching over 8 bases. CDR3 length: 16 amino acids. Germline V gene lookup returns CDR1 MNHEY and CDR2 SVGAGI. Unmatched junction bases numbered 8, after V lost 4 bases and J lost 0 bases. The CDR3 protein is CASSSMLGTGSYEQYF. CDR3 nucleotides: TGTGCCAGCAGTTCTATGCTTGGGACAGGCTCCTACGAGCAGTACTTC.

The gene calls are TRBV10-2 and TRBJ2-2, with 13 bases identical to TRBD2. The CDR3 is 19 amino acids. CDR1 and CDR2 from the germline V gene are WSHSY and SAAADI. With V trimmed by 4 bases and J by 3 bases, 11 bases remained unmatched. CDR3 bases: TGCGCCAGCAGTGTTCCGGGACTAGCGGGAACCGATTACACCGGGGAGCTGTTTTTT. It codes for CASSVPGLAGTDYTGELFF.

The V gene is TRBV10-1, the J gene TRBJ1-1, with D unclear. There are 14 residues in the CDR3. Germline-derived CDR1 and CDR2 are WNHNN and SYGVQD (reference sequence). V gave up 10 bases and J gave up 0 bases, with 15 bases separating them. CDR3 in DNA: TGCGCCAAACCGACGGAGCCCTTGAACACTGAAGCTTTCTTT. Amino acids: CAKPTEPLNTEAFF.

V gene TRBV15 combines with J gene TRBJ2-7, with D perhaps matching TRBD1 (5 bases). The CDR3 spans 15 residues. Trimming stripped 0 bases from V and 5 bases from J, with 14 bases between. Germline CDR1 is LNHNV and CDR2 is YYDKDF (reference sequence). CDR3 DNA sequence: TGTGCCACCAGCAGAGATCAGGGTGGCCTCCACGAGCAGTACTTC. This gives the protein CATSRDQGGLHEQYF.

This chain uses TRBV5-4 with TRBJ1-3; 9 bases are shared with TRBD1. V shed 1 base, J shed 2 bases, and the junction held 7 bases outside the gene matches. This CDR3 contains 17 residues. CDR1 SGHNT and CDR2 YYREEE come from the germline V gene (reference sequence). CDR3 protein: CASSLSSTGGAGNTIYF. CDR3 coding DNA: TGTGCCAGCAGCTTGTCCTCGACAGGGGGTGCTGGAAACACCATATATTTT.

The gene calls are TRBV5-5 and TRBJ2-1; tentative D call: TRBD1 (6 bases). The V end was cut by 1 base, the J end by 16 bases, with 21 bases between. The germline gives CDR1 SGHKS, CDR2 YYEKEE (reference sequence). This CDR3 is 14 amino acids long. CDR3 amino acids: CASSLTPINRAGFF. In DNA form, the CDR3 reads TGTGCCAGCAGCTTGACGCCTATTAACAGGGCCGGCTTCTTC.

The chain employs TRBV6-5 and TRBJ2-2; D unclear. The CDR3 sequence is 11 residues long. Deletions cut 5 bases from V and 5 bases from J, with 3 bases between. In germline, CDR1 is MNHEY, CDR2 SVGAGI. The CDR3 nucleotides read TGTGCCAGCAGTCAGACCGGGGAGCTGTTTTTT. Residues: CASSQTGELFF.

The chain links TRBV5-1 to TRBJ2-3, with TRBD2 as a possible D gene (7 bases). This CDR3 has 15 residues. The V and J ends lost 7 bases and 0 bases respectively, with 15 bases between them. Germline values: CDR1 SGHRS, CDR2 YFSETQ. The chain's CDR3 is CASATEGGSTDTQYF. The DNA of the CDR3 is TGCGCCAGCGCAACGGAGGGGGGGAGCACAGATACGCAGTATTTT.

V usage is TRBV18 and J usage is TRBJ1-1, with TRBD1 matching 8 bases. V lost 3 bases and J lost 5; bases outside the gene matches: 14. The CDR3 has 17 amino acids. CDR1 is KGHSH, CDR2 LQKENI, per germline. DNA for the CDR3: TGTGCCAGCTCACCCAAGGACAGGGAAACATGGGCTACTGAAGCTTTCTTT. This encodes CASSPKDRETWATEAFF.

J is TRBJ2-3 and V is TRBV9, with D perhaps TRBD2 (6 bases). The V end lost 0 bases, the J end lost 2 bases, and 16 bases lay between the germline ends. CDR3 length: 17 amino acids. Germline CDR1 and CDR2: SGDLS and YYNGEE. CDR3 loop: CASSVATTGLFTDTQYF. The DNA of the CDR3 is TGTGCCAGCAGCGTAGCCACTACGGGACTCTTCACAGATACGCAGTATTTT. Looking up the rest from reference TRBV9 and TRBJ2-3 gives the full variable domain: DSGVTQTPKHLITATGQRVTLRCSPRSGDLSVYWYQQSLDQGLQFLIQYYNGEERAKGNILERFSAQQFPDLHSELNLSSLELGDSALYFCASSVATTGLFTDTQYFGPGTRLTVL.

In nucleotides, the CDR3 is TGTGCCAGCAGGGCCCGGACAGGGGGCTTCAACGAGCAGTACTTC. Protein sequence: CASRARTGGFNEQYF. This chain joins TRBV28 and TRBJ2-7; 11 positions agree with TRBD1. The CDR3 contains 15 residues. V was clipped by 6 bases and J by 5 bases; unmatched bases: 9. Germline values: CDR1 MDHEN, CDR2 SYDVKM. The full variable domain, in which reference TRBV28 and TRBJ2-7 provide the parts outside the CDR3, is DVKVTQSSRYLVKRTGEKVFLECVQDMDHENMFWYRQDPGLGLRLIYFSYDVKMKEKGDIPEGYSVSREKKERFSLILESASTNQTSMYLCASRARTGGFNEQYFGPGTRLTVT.

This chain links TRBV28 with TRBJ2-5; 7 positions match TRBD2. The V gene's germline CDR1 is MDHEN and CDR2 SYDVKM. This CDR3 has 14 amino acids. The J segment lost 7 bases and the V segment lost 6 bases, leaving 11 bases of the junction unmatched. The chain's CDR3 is CASRPTSPRGTQYF. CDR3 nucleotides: TGTGCCAGCAGACCGACTAGCCCTCGGGGGACCCAGTACTTC.

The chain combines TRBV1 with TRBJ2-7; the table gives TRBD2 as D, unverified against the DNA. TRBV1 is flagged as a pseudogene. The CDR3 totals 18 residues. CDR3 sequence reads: CTSSQVSLAAPHSYEQYF. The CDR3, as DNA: TGCACCAGCAGCCAAGTATCGCTAGCGGCCCCCCACTCCTACGAGCAGTACTTC.

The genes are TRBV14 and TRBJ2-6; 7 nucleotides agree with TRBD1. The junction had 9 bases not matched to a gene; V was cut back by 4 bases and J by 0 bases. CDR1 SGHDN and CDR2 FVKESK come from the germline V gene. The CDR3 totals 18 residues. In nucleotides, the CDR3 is TGTGCCAGCAGCCTCCGGGACAGCGGCGTCTCTGGGGCCAACGTCCTGACTTTC. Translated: CASSLRDSGVSGANVLTF.

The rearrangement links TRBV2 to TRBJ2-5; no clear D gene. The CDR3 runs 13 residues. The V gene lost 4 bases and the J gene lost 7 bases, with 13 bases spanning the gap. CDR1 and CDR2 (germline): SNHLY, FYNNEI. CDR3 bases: TGTGCCAGCAGTGCGGCTCCCCGCGGGACCCAGTACTTC. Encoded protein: CASSAAPRGTQYF.